Listed below are T cell receptor beta chains from one sample, sequenced in a study of shared clonotypes between healthy human individuals. Profiled with immunoSEQ multiplex PCR; TCRdb holds only in-frame clones, not every one. The sample comprises some 1 million clones, about 75% of which are singletons, and over 1.3% rests with the top ten. Input material: memory CD4+ T cells sorted from blood. All receptors derive from a man aged 18 to 30 in good health. Each CDR3 is given with its conserved first and last residue. Fields, in order: D gene, clone size, J gene, V gene, CDR3 DNA, CDR3 protein. The D gene is left open where the match is weak. Size is stated for part of the rows, as once, few or many counts, or as a class when the clone is expanded.

. | many | TRBJ1-2 | TRBV11-2 | TGTGCCAGCAGCTTAGGGGAAGGGCCAAACTATGGCTACACCTTC | CASSLGEGPNYGYTF
. | . | TRBJ2-2 | TRBV6-5 | TGTGCCAGCGGTGGGCGGGTTACCGGGGAGCTGTTTTTT | CASGGRVTGELFF
. | . | TRBJ1-3 | TRBV2 | TGTGCCAGCGCTACACAGGGCTCTGGAAACACCATATATTTT | CASATQGSGNTIYF
. | . | TRBJ2-1 | TRBV7-9 | TGTGCCAGCAGCCGAGGTCCTCCTACCACTACTTACAATGAGCAGTTCTTC | CASSRGPPTTTYNEQFF
TRBD1 | few | TRBJ1-4 | TRBV13 | TGTGCCAGCCTTTCCTCCCGGGACAGGCCTGAAAAACTGTTTTTT | CASLSSRDRPEKLFF
. | . | TRBJ1-5 | TRBV19 | TGTGCCAGTAGTTTTGGCAGAACCGATCAGCCCCAGCATTTT | CASSFGRTDQPQHF
. | . | TRBJ2-3 | TRBV6-1 | TGTGCCAGTGGGGGGGCCCCAGATACGCAGTATTTT | CASGGAPDTQYF
. | . | TRBJ2-7 | TRBV30 | TGTGCCTGGAGTGCCGGCATGATTAGTTCCGAGCAGTACTTC | CAWSAGMISSEQYF
TRBD2 | . | TRBJ2-1 | TRBV11-2 | TGTGCCAGCAGCTTAGCCCAGCGGGAGGGCCATGAGCAGTTCTTC | CASSLAQREGHEQFF
TRBD1 | . | TRBJ1-5 | TRBV19 | TGTGCCAGTAGCCAGACAGGGGGACCCCAGCATTTT | CASSQTGGPQHF
TRBD1 | . | TRBJ2-4 | TRBV10-2 | TGCGCCAGCAGCGACAGGGGGTTGGCCAAAAACATTCAGTACTTC | CASSDRGLAKNIQYF
. | . | TRBJ2-2 | TRBV13 | TGTGCCAGCAGCTTCCTTGCGGGGGCCACCGGGGAGCTGTTTTTT | CASSFLAGATGELFF
. | . | TRBJ1-2 | TRBV10-3 | TGTGCCATCAGACAGACAGGTGAGGATGGAGGCTACACCTTC | CAIRQTGEDGGYTF